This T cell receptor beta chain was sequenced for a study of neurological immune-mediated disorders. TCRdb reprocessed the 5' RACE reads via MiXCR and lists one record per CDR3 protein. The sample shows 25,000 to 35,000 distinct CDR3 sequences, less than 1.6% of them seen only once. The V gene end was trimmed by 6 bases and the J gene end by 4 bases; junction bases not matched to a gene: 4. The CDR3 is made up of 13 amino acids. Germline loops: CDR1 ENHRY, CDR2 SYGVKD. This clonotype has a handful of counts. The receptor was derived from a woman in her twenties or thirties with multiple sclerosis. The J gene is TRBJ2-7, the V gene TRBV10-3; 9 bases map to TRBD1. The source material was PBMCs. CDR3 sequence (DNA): TGTGCCATCAGGGGGGACAGGGAGTACGAGCAGTACTTC. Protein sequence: CAIRGDREYEQYF.